This T cell receptor (beta chain) was sequenced during a study of molecular identifiers for immune sequencing clone quantification. Study context: Replicate RNA came from approximately 20,000 or 98,000 naive CD8 cells and was split five ways, and four parts were sequenced.

This CDR3 has 14 residues. Trimming took 5 bases from V and 8 from J, leaving 16 bases between them. The germline gives CDR1 LNHDA, CDR2 SQIVND (reference sequence). Methods described previously were used for bulk TCR libraries, and listed TCR primers were applied. TCRdb itself ran the PCR reads through MiXCR, one entry per CDR3 protein. Of hundreds of thousands of distinct CDR3 sequences in the sample, 25% are singletons; the top ten hold 0.78%. The V gene is TRBV19, the J gene TRBJ2-1; D gene uncertain. This sequence originates from a human donor in good health. Some libraries in this study had Jurkat cell RNA spiked in. The sample consisted of naive CD8+ T cells from blood, with Jurkat cell RNA spiked in. As to subset: FACS-sorted CD8+CD4-CCR7+CD45RA+ naive T cells. CDR3 residues: CASSAGARSYEQFF. The CDR3 nucleotides are TGTGCCAGTAGTGCCGGCGCAAGGAGCTATGAGCAGTTCTTC.